This T cell receptor (beta chain) was captured in a study of CD8 T cells in Susac syndrome. Controls were drawn from healthy donors and were matched for age and sex. TEMRA cells were FACS-enriched, while CD8+ and CD4+ T cells were negatively isolated. After extraction with the RNeasy kit, about 0.45 to 1 ug of the RNA was reverse transcribed using random hexamers. The CDR3 of TCR beta was amplified by immunoSEQ multiplex PCR across 54 Vbeta and 13 Jbeta. One entry per CDR3 protein results from TCRdb running MiXCR on the immunoSEQ multiplex PCR reads. Here the sample spans more than 65,000 distinct CDR3 sequences, 85% to 95% being singletons. In germline, CDR1 is GTSNPN, CDR2 SVGIG (reference sequence). The CDR3 covers 15 residues. The germline V and J ends were trimmed by 2 bases and 3 bases, with 11 bases remaining between them.

The TCR originated in a human donor in good health. The V and J genes are TRBV30 and TRBJ2-6, with D unclear. Sequenced input: CD8+ T cells from PBMCs. Here the CDR3 reads CAWSWPTFGANVLTF. The CDR3 DNA reads as TGTGCCTGGAGTTGGCCAACGTTTGGGGCCAACGTCCTGACTTTC. Full variable domain (rest looked up from reference TRBV30 and TRBJ2-6): SQTIHQWPATLVQPVGSPLSLECTVEGTSNPNLYWYRQAAGRGLQLLFYSVGIGQISSEVPQNLSASRPQDRQFILSSKKLLLSDSGFYLCAWSWPTFGANVLTFGAGSRLTVL.